The rows below give T cell receptor beta chains drawn from one sample of a study of T cell changes during pregnancy in multiple sclerosis. Some clones are missing from TCRdb's copy, which holds only in-frame ones; the method was immunoSEQ multiplex PCR. The sample contains about 65,000 clones, 85% to 95% of which appear only once. Here the sequenced sample was CD8+ T cells from peripheral blood mononuclear cells, taken in the third trimester of pregnancy. All receptors come from a female donor in good health, enrolled as a control in a pregnancy study. CDR3s include the opening cysteine and the closing phenylalanine or tryptophan. The D gene is left open where the match is weak. Only some rows state a clone size, as once, few, many or a class for expanded clones.

clone size: NA
V gene: TRBV11-2
D gene: TRBD1
J gene: TRBJ2-7
CDR3 DNA: TGTGCCAGCAGCTTTCCGGGACAGGCTCAGGACCCTGGTGACTACGAGCAGTACTTC
CDR3 protein: CASSFPGQAQDPGDYEQYF

clone size: NA
V gene: TRBV19
D gene: NA
J gene: TRBJ1-2
CDR3 DNA: TGTGCCAGTATGGGGGCTTCCTATGGCTACACCTTC
CDR3 protein: CASMGASYGYTF

clone size: once
V gene: TRBV7-2
D gene: NA
J gene: TRBJ2-7
CDR3 DNA: TGTGCCAGCAGCTTTCAGGGTTACGAGCAGTACTTC
CDR3 protein: CASSFQGYEQYF

clone size: NA
V gene: TRBV27
D gene: NA
J gene: TRBJ2-7
CDR3 DNA: TGTGCCAGCAGTTTCGGTGACACCACCTACGAGCAGTACTTC
CDR3 protein: CASSFGDTTYEQYF

clone size: NA
V gene: TRBV21-1
D gene: NA
J gene: TRBJ1-6
CDR3 DNA: TGTGCCAGCAGCAATGGGGGAAGGGACAGCAATTCACCCCTCCACTTT
CDR3 protein: CASSNGGRDSNSPLHF

clone size: NA
V gene: TRBV6-5
D gene: NA
J gene: TRBJ1-1
CDR3 DNA: TGTGCCAGCAGCCTGACAGAGAACACTGAAGCTTTCTTT
CDR3 protein: CASSLTENTEAFF

clone size: few
V gene: TRBV13
D gene: NA
J gene: TRBJ1-1
CDR3 DNA: TGTGCCAGCAGCTTAACAGGGTATCTGAACACTGAAGCTTTCTTT
CDR3 protein: CASSLTGYLNTEAFF

clone size: NA
V gene: TRBV4-1
D gene: NA
J gene: TRBJ2-1
CDR3 DNA: TGCGCCAGCAGCCCAGGGAATAAGCAGTTCTTC
CDR3 protein: CASSPGNKQFF

clone size: NA
V gene: TRBV2
D gene: NA
J gene: TRBJ1-1
CDR3 DNA: TGTGCCAGCAGGATGCGTACCGGGACAAACACTGAAGCTTTCTTT
CDR3 protein: CASRMRTGTNTEAFF

clone size: once
V gene: TRBV30
D gene: NA
J gene: TRBJ1-2
CDR3 DNA: TGTGCCTGGACCACAGGGTCTAACTATGGCTACACCTTC
CDR3 protein: CAWTTGSNYGYTF

clone size: NA
V gene: TRBV7-9
D gene: NA
J gene: TRBJ2-5
CDR3 DNA: TGTGCCAGCAGCACTGACGGGAGACAAGAGACCCAGTACTTC
CDR3 protein: CASSTDGRQETQYF

clone size: NA
V gene: TRBV9
D gene: NA
J gene: TRBJ2-5
CDR3 DNA: TGTGCCAGCAGCACCGCAACAGGGCCCGGGGAAGAGACCCAGTACTTC
CDR3 protein: CASSTATGPGEETQYF

clone size: NA
V gene: TRBV10-3
D gene: NA
J gene: TRBJ2-7
CDR3 DNA: TGTGCCGGCGGGGTTGGAGGGTACGAGCAGTACTTC
CDR3 protein: CAGGVGGYEQYF

clone size: NA
V gene: TRBV5-1
D gene: TRBD1
J gene: TRBJ2-7
CDR3 DNA: TGCGCCAGCAGCTTGTTACAGGGGGCCCACGAGCAGTACTTC
CDR3 protein: CASSLLQGAHEQYF

clone size: NA
V gene: TRBV7-9
D gene: NA
J gene: TRBJ2-5
CDR3 DNA: TGTGCCAGCAGCTTTGACCCCCAGGGGCCGGAGACCCAGTACTTC
CDR3 protein: CASSFDPQGPETQYF

clone size: few
V gene: TRBV30
D gene: NA
J gene: TRBJ1-1
CDR3 DNA: TGTGCCTGGAGTGTAATTCAGGAAGCTTTCTTT
CDR3 protein: CAWSVIQEAFF

clone size: NA
V gene: TRBV5-6
D gene: TRBD1
J gene: TRBJ1-5
CDR3 DNA: TGTGCCAGCAGCCGCGGGACAGCATTTAATCAGCCCCAGCATTTT
CDR3 protein: CASSRGTAFNQPQHF

clone size: NA
V gene: TRBV29-1
D gene: NA
J gene: TRBJ2-5
CDR3 DNA: TGCAGCGTTGAAGATAGAGCGGCCGGGGCCCAGTACTTC
CDR3 protein: CSVEDRAAGAQYF

clone size: NA
V gene: TRBV6-5
D gene: TRBD1
J gene: TRBJ2-7
CDR3 DNA: TGTGCCAGCAGGGGACAGGGGACGGAAACCTACGAGCAGTACTTC
CDR3 protein: CASRGQGTETYEQYF

clone size: NA
V gene: TRBV4-3
D gene: TRBD2
J gene: TRBJ2-7
CDR3 DNA: TGCGCCAGCAGCCTTGGCGGCCTAGCGGGTTCCTACGAGCAGTACTTC
CDR3 protein: CASSLGGLAGSYEQYF

clone size: NA
V gene: TRBV14
D gene: NA
J gene: TRBJ2-7
CDR3 DNA: TGTGCCAGCAGCCATTTTCCGGGCTACGAGCAGTACTTC
CDR3 protein: CASSHFPGYEQYF

clone size: NA
V gene: TRBV4-3
D gene: NA
J gene: TRBJ1-5
CDR3 DNA: TGCGCCAGCAGCCAAGTCCGTGCCGGGAATCAGCCCCAGCATTTT
CDR3 protein: CASSQVRAGNQPQHF

clone size: NA
V gene: TRBV27
D gene: NA
J gene: TRBJ2-2
CDR3 DNA: TGTGCCAGCAGTCCCCCGATCCCCGAGACAGTCTACACCGGGGAGCTGTTTTTT
CDR3 protein: CASSPPIPETVYTGELFF

clone size: once
V gene: TRBV6-6
D gene: NA
J gene: TRBJ1-2
CDR3 DNA: TGTGCCAGTGGGCAGATAAAAGGCTACACCTTC
CDR3 protein: CASGQIKGYTF

clone size: NA
V gene: TRBV27
D gene: NA
J gene: TRBJ2-5
CDR3 DNA: TGTGCCAGCAGTTCCATGAGAGGAGAGACCCAGTACTTC
CDR3 protein: CASSSMRGETQYF

clone size: NA
V gene: TRBV13
D gene: TRBD1
J gene: TRBJ2-5
CDR3 DNA: TGTGCCAGCACCAATATTACAGGGGCAGAAGAGACCCAGTACTTC
CDR3 protein: CASTNITGAEETQYF

clone size: NA
V gene: TRBV2
D gene: TRBD2
J gene: TRBJ2-1
CDR3 DNA: TGTGCCAGCAGTGAAGCGAGGACTAGCGTCAACAATGAGCAGTTCTTC
CDR3 protein: CASSEARTSVNNEQFF

clone size: once
V gene: TRBV21-1
D gene: NA
J gene: TRBJ1-2
CDR3 DNA: TGTGCCAGCAGCATCCACCTTAGTAGGCAGGGACTTCGATATGGCTACACCTTC
CDR3 protein: CASSIHLSRQGLRYGYTF

clone size: NA
V gene: TRBV2
D gene: NA
J gene: TRBJ1-1
CDR3 DNA: TGTGCCAGCAGTGGGGGAGCTGGCGCTTTCTTT
CDR3 protein: CASSGGAGAFF

clone size: NA
V gene: TRBV30
D gene: NA
J gene: TRBJ2-1
CDR3 DNA: NA
CDR3 protein: CAWSGWASGSIMTNERFF